These T cell receptor beta chains were read from a single sample in a study of regulatory T cells in long-lasting Graves disease. A single record per CDR3 protein comes from TCRdb applying MiXCR to the multiplex PCR reads. The sample yields a few hundred thousand distinct CDR3 sequences, around a fifth seen once. The source was peripheral blood mononuclear cells (PBMCs), collected when the disease was refractory, from a patient treated with antithyroid drugs. The source is a female donor with Graves disease. The CDR3 runs from the conserved cysteine through the conserved F or W. Fields, in order: J gene, V gene, clone size, D gene, CDR3 DNA, CDR3 protein. A D gene is named only where the DNA matches it firmly. Size is stated for part of the rows, as once, few or many counts, or as a class when the clone is expanded.

>TRBJ1-1|TRBV10-3|few|TRBD1
TGTGCCATCGGGACAGGGGGATTTAACACTGAAGCTTTCTTT
CAIGTGGFNTEAFF
>TRBJ2-7|TRBV5-1|-|-
TGCGCCAGCAGCTTGCAGGCCAGCTCCTACGAGCAGTACTTC
CASSLQASSYEQYF
>TRBJ1-2|TRBV28|-|-
TGTGCCAGCAAACAGGCTCCCATTAGGGATGGCTACACCTTC
CASKQAPIRDGYTF
>TRBJ2-7|TRBV28|many|TRBD2
TGTGCCAGCAGTATCCGCTCTAGCGGGAGACGGGTCGAGCAGTACTTC
CASSIRSSGRRVEQYF
>TRBJ1-2|TRBV28|-|-
TGTGCCAGCGGATCTAGGGCCGACCTCTATGGCTACACCTTC
CASGSRADLYGYTF
>TRBJ2-6|TRBV24-1|-|-
TGTGCCACCAGTGATGCCGGGACGGCCGGGGCCAACGTCCTGACTTTC
CATSDAGTAGANVLTF
>TRBJ2-7|TRBV7-2|many|-
TGTGCCAGCACCCGCTACCCCGGGGGTGACTACGAGCAGTACTTC
CASTRYPGGDYEQYF
>TRBJ2-1|TRBV4-3|once|TRBD2
TGCGCCAGCAGCCAATGGACTAGCGGGCTCTCCTACAATGAGCAGTTCTTC
CASSQWTSGLSYNEQFF
>TRBJ1-1|TRBV12-3/TRBV12-4|many|-
TGTGCCAGCAGTTTAATCTGGGAGAACACTGAAGCTTTCTTT
CASSLIWENTEAFF
>TRBJ1-2|TRBV28|many|-
TGTGCCAGCAGTGCCAGGGACTATGGCTACACCTTC
CASSARDYGYTF
>TRBJ2-3|TRBV11-2|-|-
TGTGCCAGCAGCCCCCGGGAAGGGGGTGTCTCAGATACGCAGTATTTT
CASSPREGGVSDTQYF
>TRBJ2-4|TRBV4-2|-|-
TGTGCCAGCAGCCAAGTTGGGGGAGTGAAAAACATTCAGTACTTC
CASSQVGGVKNIQYF
>TRBJ1-5|TRBV6-1|many|-
TGTGCCAGCAGCAGCATAAGCAATCAGCCCCAGCATTTT
CASSSISNQPQHF
>TRBJ1-2|TRBV15|many|-
TGTGCCACCAGCAGAGATATGCCTTATGGCTACACCTTC
CATSRDMPYGYTF
>TRBJ2-7|TRBV6-2/TRBV6-3|many|-
TGTGCCAGCAGTTACGGGGACGGAGGGGGAGCCTACGAGCAGTACTTC
CASSYGDGGGAYEQYF
>TRBJ2-2|TRBV6-5|-|-
TGTGCCAGCAGTTACACACCGGACAGACTTATAGAGCGGGGGAACACCGGGGAGCTGTTTTTT
CASSYTPDRLIERGNTGELFF
>TRBJ2-1|TRBV29-1|-|-
TGCAGCGTTGATTCTGCGGCGTCCTACAATGAGCAGTTCTTC
CSVDSAASYNEQFF
>TRBJ1-5|TRBV30|-|TRBD1
TGTGCCTGGGAGTCGGGGACAGGCCAGCATTTT
CAWESGTGQHF
>TRBJ2-5|TRBV30|-|-
TGTGCCTGGAGTGTCGGCCGAGAAGAGACCCAGTACTTC
CAWSVGREETQYF
>TRBJ2-3|TRBV28|-|-
TGTACCAGCAGTTTACTGGGTGGCAAAGATACGCAGTATTTT
CTSSLLGGKDTQYF
>TRBJ2-4|TRBV5-4|few|-
TGTGCCAGCAGTGCCTCGACGAGCGGCCGAGCCAAAAACATTCAGTACTTC
CASSASTSGRAKNIQYF
>TRBJ2-7|TRBV3-1|few|-
TGTGCCAGCAGCCAAGTTGCGGGAAGGGCCCAGTACTTC
CASSQVAGRAQYF
>TRBJ2-7|TRBV5-1|few|TRBD2
TGCGCCAGCAGCTTGGTTGGGACTAGCTACGAGCAGTACTTC
CASSLVGTSYEQYF
>TRBJ2-3|TRBV7-9|-|-
TGTGCCAGCACCCCCGGGGGAGATACGCAGTATTTT
CASTPGGDTQYF
>TRBJ1-1|TRBV15|many|-
TGTGCCACCAGCAGACAAAACCCTGAGGTCGTAGCTTTCTTT
CATSRQNPEVVAFF
>TRBJ1-5|TRBV20-1|few|TRBD1
TGCAGTGCTAGAGACGTCTCGACAGGGGAAACTCAGCCCCAGCATTTT
CSARDVSTGETQPQHF
>TRBJ1-4|TRBV7-9|-|-
TGTGCCAGCAGCTTATTCCCGACATCAACTAATGAAAAACTGTTTTTT
CASSLFPTSTNEKLFF
>TRBJ1-1|TRBV6-1|-|-
TGTGCCAGCAGTGTTGTCCGGACTGGGTCTGAAGCTTTCTTT
CASSVVRTGSEAFF
>TRBJ1-1|TRBV18|many|TRBD1
TGTGCCAGCTCAGGGACAGAGAACACTGAAGCTTTCTTT
CASSGTENTEAFF
>TRBJ2-7|TRBV11-2|many|-
TGTGCCAGCAGCTCGCCCCACGGACGGAACTACGAGCAGTACTTC
CASSSPHGRNYEQYF
>TRBJ1-5|TRBV28|many|TRBD1
TGTGCCAGCAGTCCGTCCAGGGGGCTAGGGAGCAATCAGCCCCAGCATTTT
CASSPSRGLGSNQPQHF
>TRBJ2-7|TRBV2|-|-
TGTGCCAGCAGGGGATCCTACTACGAGCAGTACTTC
CASRGSYYEQYF
>TRBJ2-7|TRBV5-1|-|-
TGCGCCAGCAGCAGGGGCATGACAAACGAGCAGTACTTC
CASSRGMTNEQYF
>TRBJ1-4|TRBV6-5|once|-
TGTGCCAGCAGTTACACAGGGCGCCCGAATGAAAAACTGTTTTTT
CASSYTGRPNEKLFF
>TRBJ1-1|TRBV7-8|many|-
TGTGCCAGCAGTAAATCCTACACTGAAGCTTTCTTT
CASSKSYTEAFF
>TRBJ2-7|TRBV29-1|-|TRBD2
TGCAGCGCCCGACTAGCAGGAGTCCCCGAGCAGTACTTC
CSARLAGVPEQYF
>TRBJ2-7|TRBV12-3/TRBV12-4|-|TRBD2
TGTGCCAGCAGTTTAACGGGCGCTAGCGGGACCTACGAGCAGTACTTC
CASSLTGASGTYEQYF
>TRBJ2-7|TRBV28|many|-
TGTGCCAGCAGTTTATCGGACCGGGCCACCTACGAGCAGTACTTC
CASSLSDRATYEQYF
>TRBJ2-5|TRBV18|-|TRBD1
TGTGCCAGCTCACCGACAGGGGAACAAGAGACCCAGTACTTC
CASSPTGEQETQYF
>TRBJ2-7|TRBV6-2/TRBV6-3|few|-
TGTGCCAGCAGTTACGGATCTATCAGCGAGCAGTACTTC
CASSYGSISEQYF
>TRBJ2-7|TRBV6-5|many|-
TGTGCCAGCAGTTACCGGTTCCCACAGGGCTCCTACGAGCAGTACTTC
CASSYRFPQGSYEQYF
>TRBJ1-5|TRBV6-2/TRBV6-3|few|-
TGTGCCAGCAGTGATTTACGAGGAGGCGGCAATCAGCCCCAGCATTTT
CASSDLRGGGNQPQHF
>TRBJ1-1|TRBV12-3/TRBV12-4|few|-
TGTGCCAGTACACCTCTAACAGGGACGACAACTGAAGCTTTCTTT
CASTPLTGTTTEAFF
>TRBJ2-7|TRBV7-8|many|TRBD2
TGTGCCAGCAGCCGGGATAGCGGGACATTCGAGCAGTACTTC
CASSRDSGTFEQYF
>TRBJ1-2|TRBV2|few|-
TGTGCCCCTCGGACAGCTCCTAACTATGGCTACACCTTC
CAPRTAPNYGYTF
>TRBJ1-5|TRBV19|many|-
TGTGCCAGCAGTTCGACAGGAGGCAATCAGCCCCAGCATTTT
CASSSTGGNQPQHF
>TRBJ2-1|TRBV20-1|-|-
TGCAGTGCTAGTAGGCCTTACAATGAGCAGTTCTTC
CSASRPYNEQFF
>TRBJ2-4|TRBV4-2|-|-
TGTGCCAGCAGCCAAGAGGCAAACATTCAGTACTTC
CASSQEANIQYF
>TRBJ1-1|TRBV29-1|few|-
TGCAGCGTTTATTTCACCCTCCTCGGGACTGAAGCTTTCTTT
CSVYFTLLGTEAFF
>TRBJ1-1|TRBV28|many|-
TGTGCCAGCAGACTGCAAATGGGGGTGAACACTGAAGCTTTCTTT
CASRLQMGVNTEAFF